Included here is one TCR beta chain sequence, with context. This clone was seen once. This receptor's antigen is unknown. No quality values exist for individual bases; no much larger clone is one base distant. The germline V gene provides CDR1 MDHEN and CDR2 SYDVKM. The CDR3 numbers 14 residues from cysteine through valine. Of the read, only the CDR3 DNA is kept; its 42 bases are in frame from base 1. The V end loses 2 bases and the J end loses 3 bases, and a stretch of 11 bases separates them. To sequence the TCRbeta CDR3 region, genomic DNA was isolated from the sorted cells. TCRbeta CDR3 regions were sequenced using the immunoSEQ Assay. The clones in this table, taken by TCRdb from immuneACCESS, are in-frame only. Not every clone is retained; where verified, under half of the shortfall comes from an unresolved V gene, and the cause of the rest is unknown. Here the sample has more than 65,000 clones; around 85% occur a single time. The ten largest make up approximately 5.6% of the sample.

This entry is derived from a study of OX40 agonist ivuxolimab in advanced cancers. Turning to the overall study: The costimulatory receptor OX40 (CD134) was targeted by ivuxolimab, a fully human IgG2 agonistic monoclonal antibody. Intravenous ivuxolimab was administered to patients every 2 weeks at six dose levels: 0.01, 0.1, 0.3, 1.5, 3 and 10 mg/kg. Of the approximately 50 patients in dose escalation, about 20 had hepatocellular carcinoma, approximately 15 had melanoma, 9 had renal cell carcinoma and 9 had head and neck cancer. The dose-escalation cohort was about 87% male with a mean age of roughly 62 years, ranging from 23 to 79. Prior anti-PD-1, anti-PD-L1 or anti-CTLA-4 therapy was permitted, and approximately 39% of dose-escalation patients had received checkpoint inhibitors. Partial responses were achieved by three dose-escalation patients, of whom one had hepatocellular carcinoma and two had cutaneous melanoma. Peripheral TCRbeta sequencing aimed to test whether ivuxolimab altered TCR sequence diversity and caused clonal T-cell expansion. The paper covers the monotherapy dose-escalation part of the phase I ivuxolimab trial, which included N of about 50 patients. On the study overall, not on this receptor specifically: The antigen specificity of the peripheral T cells that underwent clonal expansion was not determined. In the 0.1-3.0 mg/kg groups, partial responders were among the patients with the lowest normalized peripheral clonal expansion, particularly in CD8+ T cells. Low levels of normalized T-cell clonal expansion were also seen in some patients who did not respond. After ivuxolimab, expanded clones were on average more numerous among CD8+ T cells than among CD4+ T cells. At doses from 0.1 to 3.0 mg/kg, clonal expansion was seen in both CD4+ and CD8+ blood T cells between baseline and week 6.

Patients with autoimmune disease history or receiving systemic immunosuppression were excluded from the trial. Peripheral blood for TCR sequencing was collected from all dose cohorts at baseline, on cycle 4 day 1, and on cycle 7 day 1. Samples came from an open-label, multicenter, first-in-human phase I dose-escalation trial of ivuxolimab. Adults with locally advanced or metastatic head and neck squamous cell, hepatocellular, melanoma or renal cell carcinoma were enrolled in the trial. Before TCR sequencing, CD4+ T cells and CD8+ T cells from peripheral blood were sorted into separate populations. Recombination connected TRBV28 to TRBJ2-7; too little of a D gene remains to name it. Sequencing used CD4+ or CD8+ T cells sorted from blood, obtained in a trial of the OX40 agonist ivuxolimab. This clonotype originated in an adult with an advanced solid tumor such as melanoma, head and neck, liver or kidney cancer. The DNA sequence is given as TGTGCCAGCAGTTTAGAAAGGGAAATCTACGAGCAGTACGTC. This is translated as CASSLEREIYEQYV.